This TCR beta chain comes out of a study of CD8+ T cells in alopecia areata (dated by TCRdb to 2016 to 2019). Context from the whole study: The treated patients, all with moderate-to-severe alopecia areata, were enrolled in an open-label pilot trial of oral tofacitinib given at 5 to 10 mg twice daily. Human TCRbeta sequencing covered scalp tissue and sorted CD4+ and CD8+ peripheral blood T cells from patchy and totalis/universalis alopecia areata patients and healthy controls. RNA was obtained with the PAXgene miRNA kit for fixed scalp, the miRNeasy kit for PBMCs, and the RNeasy kit for mouse skin. Tofacitinib was given for 6 to 18 months, followed by 6 months of follow-up off drug to assess delayed response and recurrence. The study used high-throughput TCRbeta sequencing to examine T cell clonal expansion in alopecia areata, in both the C3H/HeJ mouse model and human patients. Scalp clonality was compared across normal scalp (n=4), patchy alopecia areata scalp (n=8), and alopecia totalis/universalis scalp (n=8). Biopsies were taken from tofacitinib-treated patients at baseline and again at 4 and 24 weeks into treatment, and several of those patients also had a later scalp biopsy. TCRbeta CDR3 regions were amplified by immunoSEQ multiplex PCR using 35 Vbeta forward and 13 Jbeta reverse primers.

Trimming removed 3 bases from V and 6 bases from J, leaving 5 bases between the germline ends. Spanning cysteine to phenylalanine, the CDR3 consists of 11 amino acids. Solely the CDR3 DNA is kept, with 33 bases framed from the first base. The germline V gene specifies SGDLS as CDR1 and YYNGEE as CDR2. This sample's time point label indicates: baseline before oral tofacitinib. Lesional scalp punch biopsies and peripheral blood were collected from alopecia areata patients. PBMCs were separated by density centrifugation and stained for CD3, CD4 and CD8, after which CD4+ and CD8+ T cells were sorted on a FACSAria. What the authors observed across the whole study: Shared TCR sequences between patients were less evident than in mice, which may be partly attributable to HLA diversity in the patient population. Unlike mouse skin, where gammadelta T cells dominate, normal human skin contains resident alphabeta T cells that get sequenced too, which complicates analysis of the scalp TCR repertoire. Compared with normal scalp, lesional scalp had higher clonality and more expanded CD8+ clones, particularly in alopecia totalis/universalis, a pattern that suggests antigenic drive.

As to this clone: Which antigen it targets is not known. Base-call qualities are not available, and no considerably larger clone is one nucleotide away.

Library creation used the immunoSEQ multiplex PCR assay. For TCR sequencing, RNA was extracted from every sample and reverse transcribed into cDNA to serve as template. First-strand cDNA was synthesized with SuperScript III using a 2:1 mix of oligo-dT and random hexamers. A synthetic immune receptor repertoire was used to measure amplification bias, and any remaining bias was corrected computationally. The authors' pipeline ran thus. Raw reads were preprocessed to remove errors, and CDR3 was defined according to IMGT conventions as the region from the conserved cysteine to phenylalanine. To get clonality, Shannon entropy was normalized by log2 of the number of productive unique TCRs and the result was subtracted from 1. Scalp TCRbeta sequences were cross-referenced with sorted blood CD4 and CD8 repertoires so that the CD4 or CD8 identity of scalp clones could be inferred. In TCRdb, the immuneACCESS table is reduced to in-frame sequences with V and J assigned. These tables do not hold every clone; where another copy was compared, an unresolved V gene accounts for under half, and the others remain unexplained. V, J and clone size derive from that table, while D and trimming were established from the DNA sequence. This sample gives approximately 140,000 clones in total; about 89% of them show up just once. About 16% of the sample is in the top ten clones.

This TCR was recovered from a human donor with alopecia areata. Recombination connected TRBV9 to TRBJ2-3, with the D gene not clear enough to name. The sample here was CD8+ T cells sorted from blood, taken at week 0. Here the CDR3 is given as CASSGLDTQYF. DNA sequence: TGTGCCAGCAGCGGGTTGGATACGCAGTATTTT.